The clone carrying this T cell receptor beta chain rates as large. The data were produced by immunoSEQ multiplex PCR, yet TCRdb's version contains in-frame clones alone and is incomplete. Of 4,500 to 6,000 clones listed, around 70% are singletons. This specimen comes from a study of graft-versus-host responses after intestinal transplantation. Germline CDR1 reads LGHNA; CDR2 reads YSLEER. The CDR3 covers 15 residues. The trim removed 0 bases at V and 4 bases at J, leaving 4 bases unmatched. This sample comprised PBMCs, obtained 324 days after intestinal transplant. The chain is built from TRBV4-3 and TRBJ2-7; 9 bases agree with TRBD2. This clonotype was sampled from a human patient who received an intestinal transplant, so some T cells may come from the graft donor. DNA for the CDR3: TGCGCCAGCAGCCAAGAGGCTAGCGGGGATTACGAGCAGTACTTC. This encodes CASSQEASGDYEQYF.